The T cell receptor beta chain described here comes from a study of vaccination effects on CD4 cells after COVID-19. Findings of the study overall: Late in the post-vaccination period, infection-induced and vaccine-induced clones underwent marked clonal contraction. Common cold coronavirus cross-reactivity was shown by only 1 of 255 vaccine-induced clones in healthy vaccinees.

Before any sequencing was done, the ViraFEST assay used viral peptide pools to expand antigen-specific CD4+ T cells. Following 10 days of culture, CD4+ T cells were isolated. Nucleocapsid antibodies were negative in the vaccine recipients, who had never had SARS-CoV-2 infection. Half-medium changes using IL-2 medium occurred on days 3 and 7. From germline, CDR1 is LGHNA and CDR2 YNFKEQ. CDR3 length equals 18 residues. The V gene lost 0 bases and the J gene lost 0 bases, with 16 bases spanning the gap. The method was immunoSEQ multiplex PCR; TCRdb's version includes in-frame clones alone and lacks a portion of them. The sample records roughly 41,000 clones, about three fifths being singletons. Worth noting for this clone: Antigen unknown.

This chain links TRBV4-2 with TRBJ2-3; a weak D match, TRBD1 (5 bases). This TCR was recovered from a human donor who received a COVID-19 vaccine. Sequenced here: CD4+ T cells from PBMCs cultured with HCoV-OC43 spike peptides, sampled before COVID-19 vaccination. Described subset: HCoV-OC43 spike overlapping peptide pool stimulation. The CDR3 reads CASSQEGRGLISTDTQYF. The CDR3 DNA reads TGTGCCAGCAGCCAAGAGGGAAGGGGCCTTATTAGCACAGATACGCAGTATTTT.